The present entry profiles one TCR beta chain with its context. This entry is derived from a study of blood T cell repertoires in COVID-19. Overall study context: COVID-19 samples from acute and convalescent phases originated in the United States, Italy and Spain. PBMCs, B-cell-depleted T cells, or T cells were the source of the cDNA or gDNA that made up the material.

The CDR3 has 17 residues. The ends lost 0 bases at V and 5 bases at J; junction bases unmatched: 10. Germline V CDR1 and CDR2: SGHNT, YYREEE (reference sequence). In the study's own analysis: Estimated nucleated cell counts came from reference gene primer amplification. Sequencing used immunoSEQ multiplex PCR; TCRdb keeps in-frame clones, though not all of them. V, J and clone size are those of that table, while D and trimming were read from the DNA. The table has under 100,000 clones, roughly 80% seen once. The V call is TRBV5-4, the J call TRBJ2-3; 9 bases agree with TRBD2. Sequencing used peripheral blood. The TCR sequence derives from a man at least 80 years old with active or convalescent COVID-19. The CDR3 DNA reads TGTGCCAGCAGCTTGGCTAGGCGGGGGGGCCGTCTAGATACGCAGTATTTT. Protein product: CASSLARRGGRLDTQYF.